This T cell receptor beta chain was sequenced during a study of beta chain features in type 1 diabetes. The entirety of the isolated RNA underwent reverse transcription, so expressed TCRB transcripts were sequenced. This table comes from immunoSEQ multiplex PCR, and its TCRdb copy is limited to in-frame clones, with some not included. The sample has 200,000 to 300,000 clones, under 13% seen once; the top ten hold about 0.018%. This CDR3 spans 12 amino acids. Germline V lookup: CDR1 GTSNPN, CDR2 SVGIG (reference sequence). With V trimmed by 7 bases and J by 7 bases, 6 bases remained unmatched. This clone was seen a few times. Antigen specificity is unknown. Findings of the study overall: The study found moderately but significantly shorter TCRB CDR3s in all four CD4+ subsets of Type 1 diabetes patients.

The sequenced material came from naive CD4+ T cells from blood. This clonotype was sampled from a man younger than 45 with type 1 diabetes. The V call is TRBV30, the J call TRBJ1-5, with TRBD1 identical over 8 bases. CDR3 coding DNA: TGTGCCTTTGACAGGGGTGAACAGCCCCAGCATTTT. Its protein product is CAFDRGEQPQHF.